The 24 T cell receptor beta chains listed next were all sequenced from one sample in a study of blood T cell repertoires in COVID-19. The data were produced by immunoSEQ multiplex PCR, yet TCRdb's version contains in-frame clones alone and is incomplete. Of around 150,000 clones in the sample, more than 60% were seen once. Source material: peripheral blood. These receptors came from a man between 45 and 60 years old with acute or convalescent COVID-19.

The V and J genes are TRBV5-1 and TRBJ1-1, with D unclear. Trimming pared 0 bases from V and 0 bases from J, leaving 6 bases between. Germline V gene lookup returns CDR1 SGHRS and CDR2 YFSETQ. The CDR3 is 14 amino acids. This chain's CDR3 is CASSLDGVNTEAFF. The DNA of the CDR3 is TGCGCCAGCAGCTTGGACGGTGTGAACACTGAAGCTTTCTTT.

This clone was seen only once. This sequence joins TRBV18 and TRBJ1-1; possible D gene TRBD1, 6 bases. The germline V and J ends were trimmed by 6 bases and 0 bases, with 11 bases remaining between them. The germline V gene has CDR1 KGHSH and CDR2 LQKENI. The CDR3 loop spans 14 amino acids. The CDR3 sequence is CASSQGRVNTEAFF. For the CDR3, the DNA is TGTGCCAGCTCCCAGGGGAGGGTGAACACTGAAGCTTTCTTT.

The table lists this clone with a few counts. The rearrangement uses TRBV5-5 and TRBJ2-7; 9 bases are shared with TRBD1. Germline V gene sequence: CDR1 SGHKS, CDR2 YYEKEE (reference sequence). The V and J ends lost 2 bases and 4 bases, in that order; junction bases with no gene match: 4. This CDR3 comprises 14 residues. This chain's CDR3 is CASSLQGAHYEQYV. CDR3 nucleotides: TGTGCCAGCAGCTTACAGGGGGCACATTACGAGCAGTACGTC.

Here the CDR3 DNA reads TGTGCCTGGAGTGTACGAGGTAGCGGGGGGGGGCATGAGCAGTTCTTC. This codes for CAWSVRGSGGGHEQFF. The genes are TRBV30 and TRBJ2-1; TRBD2 matches 11 bases. V lost 0 bases, J lost 8 bases, and 9 bases stayed unmatched. CDR1 is GTSNPN, CDR2 SVGIG, per germline (reference sequence). This CDR3 is 16 amino acids long.

The chain is built from TRBV19 and TRBJ1-5, with D maybe TRBD1 (6 bases). The CDR3 has 16 residues. CDR1 is LNHDA, CDR2 SQIVND, per germline (reference sequence). Trimming took off 3 bases at V and 5 bases at J, with 17 bases between the two ends. The chain's CDR3 is CASSILAGAGDQPQHF. For the CDR3, the DNA is TGTGCCAGTAGTATTTTGGCAGGGGCAGGAGATCAGCCCCAGCATTTT.

This sequence joins TRBV2 and TRBJ1-1; D is uncertain. The CDR3 is 13 residues long. Trimming cost V 6 bases and J 4 bases, with 12 bases left between them. CDR1 is SNHLY and CDR2 is FYNNEI in the germline V gene. CDR3 DNA: TGTGCCAGCAGATACGGGATCCCCACTGAAGCTTTCTTT. Protein: CASRYGIPTEAFF.

The rearrangement uses TRBV11-2 and TRBJ1-2; TRBD1 matches at 8 bases. Germline lookup yields CDR1 SGHAT and CDR2 FQNNGV. The CDR3 loop spans 14 amino acids. Trimming took 5 bases from V and 6 from J; bases not matched to a gene: 8. CDR3 protein: CASSQTTGVNGYTF. CDR3 bases: TGTGCCAGCAGCCAAACGACAGGGGTGAATGGCTACACCTTC. The variable domain in full, with the rest retrieved from reference TRBV11-2 and TRBJ1-2, is EAGVAQSPRYKIIEKRQSVAFWCNPISGHATLYWYQQILGQGPKLLIQFQNNGVVDDSQLPKDRFSAERLKGVDSTLKIQPAKLEDSAVYLCASSQTTGVNGYTFGSGTRLTVV.

V usage is TRBV5-5 and J usage is TRBJ2-5, with 7 bases matching TRBD2. Trimming at V came to 0 bases and at J to 2 bases, leaving 7 bases not matched to a gene. CDR3 length: 16 residues. The V gene's germline CDR1 is SGHKS and CDR2 YYEKEE (reference sequence). CDR3 bases: TGTGCCAGCAGCTTGGCCGGGGGGACCTTTCAAGAGACCCAGTACTTC. Amino acid sequence: CASSLAGGTFQETQYF.

V usage is TRBV18 and J usage is TRBJ1-2; the match to TRBD1 covers 8 bases. This CDR3 is 14 amino acids long. Germline CDR1 KGHSH, CDR2 LQKENI. J was trimmed by 5 bases and V by 5 bases; bases with no gene match: 7. The CDR3 coding sequence is TGTGCCAGCTCAAGTCAGGGGGCTCCTTATGGCTACACCTTC. This translates into CASSSQGAPYGYTF. The variable domain in full, with the rest retrieved from reference TRBV18 and TRBJ1-2, is NAGVMQNPRHLVRRRGQEARLRCSPMKGHSHVYWYRQLPEEGLKFMVYLQKENIIDESGMPKERFSAEFPKEGPSILRIQQVVRGDSAAYFCASSSQGAPYGYTFGSGTRLTVV.

V and J are TRBV18 and TRBJ2-3; D gene uncertain. The CDR3 has 12 amino acids. Trimming removed 2 bases from V and 6 bases from J, with 6 bases in between. Germline V gene lookup returns CDR1 KGHSH and CDR2 LQKENI. The CDR3 coding sequence is TGTGCCAGCTCACCAGGCTCCGATACGCAGTATTTT. This codes for CASSPGSDTQYF.

This clone was counted between two and nine times. The rearrangement uses TRBV10-2 and TRBJ2-2; 7 positions match TRBD1. The CDR3 spans 13 residues. J was trimmed by 5 bases and V by 5 bases; bases with no gene match: 2. Germline lookup yields CDR1 WSHSY and CDR2 SAAADI. CDR3: CASSTQGTGELFF. Written as DNA, the CDR3 is TGCGCCAGCAGTACACAGGGGACCGGGGAGCTGTTTTTT.

The rearrangement uses TRBV10-2 and TRBJ1-5; D might be TRBD1 (5 bases). This CDR3 has 15 amino acids. CDR1 and CDR2 from the germline V gene are WSHSY and SAAADI. V was shortened by 4 bases and J by 7 bases, with 17 bases between the two germline ends. DNA of the CDR3: TGCGCCAGCAGTGTTGGGGCAGCCTCTGGACAGCCCCAGCATTTT. Protein sequence: CASSVGAASGQPQHF.

The chain is built from TRBV30 and TRBJ2-1, with 7 bases lining up with TRBD2. With V trimmed by 2 bases and J by 3 bases, 7 bases remained unmatched. Looked up from germline, CDR1 is GTSNPN and CDR2 is SVGIG (reference sequence). This CDR3 is built from 15 residues. The CDR3: CAWSRLGGGYNEQFF. CDR3 sequence (DNA): TGTGCCTGGAGTAGGCTTGGCGGGGGCTACAATGAGCAGTTCTTC.

In DNA form, the CDR3 reads TGTGCCACCAGCATTATGACAGGGGGCAATGAGCAGTTCTTC. Translating gives CATSIMTGGNEQFF. The V call is TRBV15, the J call TRBJ2-1; 9 positions agree with TRBD1. J gave up 6 bases and V 4 bases, and 4 bases lay outside the gene matches. CDR1 is LNHNV and CDR2 is YYDKDF in the germline V gene (reference sequence). The CDR3 covers 14 residues.

V gene TRBV5-6 combines with J gene TRBJ1-2; TRBD1 agrees at 8 bases. Germline V gene data show CDR1 as SGHDT and CDR2 as YYEEEE. The CDR3 extends over 18 amino acids. V shed 3 bases and J 1 base; nucleotides not matched to a gene: 14. CDR3 in amino acids: CASSSDRDRSWGNYGYTF. The CDR3 DNA reads TGTGCCAGCAGCTCGGACCGGGACAGGTCCTGGGGTAACTATGGCTACACCTTC. Based on the CDR3 plus reference TRBV5-6 and TRBJ1-2, the full variable domain is DAGVTQSPTHLIKTRGQQVTLRCSPKSGHDTVSWYQQALGQGPQFIFQYYEEEERQRGNFPDRFSGHQFPNYSSELNVNALLLGDSALYLCASSSDRDRSWGNYGYTFGSGTRLTVV.

This chain links TRBV6-6 with TRBJ2-7; 10 nucleotides agree with TRBD1. Germline V gene lookup returns CDR1 MNHNY and CDR2 SVGAGI (reference sequence). Unmatched junction bases numbered 7, after V lost 6 bases and J lost 5 bases. CDR3 length equals 14 residues. The CDR3 loop reads CASRAGTGANEQYV. CDR3 DNA sequence: TGTGCCAGCAGAGCCGGGACAGGGGCGAACGAGCAGTACGTC.

Of note for this clone: The identical CDR3 is also encoded by other nucleotide sequences in the sample. The V and J genes are TRBV18 and TRBJ1-1, with 8 bases that match TRBD1. The V gene end was trimmed by 3 bases and the J gene end by 1 base; junction bases not matched to a gene: 4. In germline, CDR1 is KGHSH, CDR2 LQKENI. The CDR3 has 15 residues. CDR3 in DNA: TGTGCCAGCTCACCTTCCGGACAGGGGAACACTGAAGCTTTCTTT. Translation gives CASSPSGQGNTEAFF.

This clone occurred a few times. This chain uses TRBV7-2 with TRBJ2-1; no reliable D call. This CDR3 has 15 residues. The V gene lost 1 base and the J gene lost 0 bases, with 7 bases spanning the gap. The germline V gene encodes CDR1 SGHTA and CDR2 FQGNSA. The CDR3 protein is CASSLVWASYNEQFF. The CDR3 nucleotides are TGTGCCAGCAGCTTAGTTTGGGCCTCCTACAATGAGCAGTTCTTC.

The chain carries TRBV9 and TRBJ2-3; D is ambiguous. CDR3 length: 15 residues. V was trimmed by 0 bases and J by 0 bases, leaving 8 bases between them. Germline assignment: CDR1 SGDLS and CDR2 YYNGEE. The CDR3, as DNA: TGTGCCAGCAGCGTAGTTCAGGCTAGCACAGATACGCAGTATTTT. Translating gives CASSVVQASTDTQYF.

V is TRBV5-1 and J is TRBJ1-2; D unresolved. Trimming took off 6 bases at V and 7 bases at J, with 25 bases between the two ends. Germline assignment: CDR1 SGHRS and CDR2 YFSETQ. The CDR3 contains 16 residues. The CDR3 protein is CASTPLPVLLYFGYTF. In DNA, the CDR3 is TGCGCCAGCACACCTCTTCCTGTGCTGCTCTATTTTGGCTACACCTTC.

This clone occurred once. The chain couples TRBV28 to TRBJ1-6; TRBD1 might be the D (6 bases). V was trimmed by 6 bases and J by 9 bases, leaving 15 bases between them. The CDR3 runs to 14 residues. The germline V gene encodes CDR1 MDHEN and CDR2 SYDVKM. CDR3 amino acids: CASRPYRDGSPLHF. For the CDR3, the DNA is TGTGCCAGCAGACCTTACAGGGATGGTTCACCCCTCCACTTT.

This chain joins TRBV6-5 and TRBJ1-6; 9 bases are a match to TRBD1. V lost 6 bases to trimming and J lost 8 bases; unmatched junction nucleotides: 8. Germline V gene sequence: CDR1 MNHEY, CDR2 SVGAGI. The CDR3 runs 15 residues. The CDR3 protein is CASRIPGQGYSPLHF. The CDR3 DNA sequence: TGTGCCAGCAGAATACCGGGACAGGGATATTCACCCCTCCACTTT.

The table lists this clone with many counts. V gene TRBV24-1 combines with J gene TRBJ2-5, with 7 bases lining up with TRBD1. The CDR3 extends over 16 amino acids. J was trimmed by 5 bases and V by 0 bases; bases with no gene match: 8. Looked up from germline, CDR1 is KGHDR and CDR2 is SFDVKD. The CDR3: CATSDLAGGQSETQYF. CDR3 in DNA: TGTGCCACCAGTGATTTGGCAGGGGGTCAATCTGAGACCCAGTACTTC.

The rearrangement links TRBV5-5 to TRBJ1-4; D is perhaps TRBD1 (5 bases). With 4 bases removed from V and 0 bases from J, the gap between germline ends came to 7 bases. This CDR3 contains 14 residues. Germline CDR1 reads SGHKS; CDR2 reads YYEKEE (reference sequence). The CDR3 is CASSRQPTNEKLFF. DNA of the CDR3: TGTGCCAGCAGCCGACAGCCAACTAATGAAAAACTGTTTTTT.